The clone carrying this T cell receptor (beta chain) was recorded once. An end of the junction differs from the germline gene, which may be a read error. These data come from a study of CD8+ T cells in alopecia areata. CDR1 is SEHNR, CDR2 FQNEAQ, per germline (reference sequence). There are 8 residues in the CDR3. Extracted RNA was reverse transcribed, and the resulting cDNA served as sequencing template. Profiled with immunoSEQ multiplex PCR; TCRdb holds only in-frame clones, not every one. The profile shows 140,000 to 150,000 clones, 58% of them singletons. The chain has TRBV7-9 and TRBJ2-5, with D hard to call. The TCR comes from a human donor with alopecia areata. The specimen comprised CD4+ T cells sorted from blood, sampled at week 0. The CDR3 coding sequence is TGTGCCAGCAGCCCTGCGGACTTC. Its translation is CASSPADF.